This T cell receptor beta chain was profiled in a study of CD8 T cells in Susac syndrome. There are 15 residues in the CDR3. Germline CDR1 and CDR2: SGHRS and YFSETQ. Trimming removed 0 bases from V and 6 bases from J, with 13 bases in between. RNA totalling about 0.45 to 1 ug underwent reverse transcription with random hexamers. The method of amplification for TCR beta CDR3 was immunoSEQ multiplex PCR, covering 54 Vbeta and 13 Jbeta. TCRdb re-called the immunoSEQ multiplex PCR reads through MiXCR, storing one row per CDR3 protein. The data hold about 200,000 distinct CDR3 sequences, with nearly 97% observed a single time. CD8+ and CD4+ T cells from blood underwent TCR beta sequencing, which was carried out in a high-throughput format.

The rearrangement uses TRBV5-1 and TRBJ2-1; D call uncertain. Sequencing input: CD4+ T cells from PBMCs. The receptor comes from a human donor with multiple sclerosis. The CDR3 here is CASSLALGKGNEQFF. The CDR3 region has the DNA TGCGCCAGCAGCTTGGCCCTGGGTAAGGGCAATGAGCAGTTCTTC. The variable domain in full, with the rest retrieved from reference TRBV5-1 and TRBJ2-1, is KAGVTQTPRYLIKTRGQQVTLSCSPISGHRSVSWYQQTPGQGLQFLFEYFSETQRNKGNFPGRFSGRQFSNSRSEMNVSTLELGDSALYLCASSLALGKGNEQFFGPGTRLTVL.